This TCR beta chain emerged from a study of regulatory T cells in long-lasting Graves disease. This CDR3 is built from 16 residues. The V gene's germline CDR1 is KGHSH and CDR2 LQKENI. Trimming took off 4 bases at V and 0 bases at J, with 12 bases between the two ends. Through Arm-PCR of CDR3 regions and iRepertoire HTBI primers, TCR beta libraries were built. As processed by the authors: Across samples, about 56 TRBV and around 14 TRBJ segments were found. TCRdb independently ran MiXCR on the multiplex PCR reads; one entry per CDR3 protein. The V and J calls were not made by the authors but by TCRdb's processing. The repertoire includes roughly 500,000 distinct CDR3 sequences, about 13% of them detected once, and roughly 10% sits in the top ten. This clonotype appeared a few times. Specified time point: newly diagnosed GD, antithyroid drugs for less than 3 months. PBMC-derived RNA was used for the TCR library.

This same sample was also taken into another study, of T cells in Graves' hyperthyroidism and ophthalmopathy.

This sequence was found in a man aged 25 to 40 with Graves disease. Sample: peripheral blood mononuclear cells (PBMCs), taken at new diagnosis, from a patient treated with antithyroid drugs. This chain joins TRBV18 and TRBJ2-2, with unresolved D. This chain's CDR3 is CASSRSQLSNTGELFF. In DNA form, the CDR3 reads TGTGCCAGCTCACGGAGCCAGCTATCGAACACCGGGGAGCTGTTTTTT.